A selection of T cell receptor beta chains follows, all from one sample in a study of technical replicates of blood from a few donors. Measured with immunoSEQ multiplex PCR; TCRdb has only the in-frame clones, and not every one. This sample carries approximately 85,000 clones, just over 90% of them seen once, and the ten largest clones take roughly 0.27%. Sequences were obtained from T cells isolated from PBMCs. Receptors originate from a human donor in good health. The CDR3 runs from the conserved cysteine through the conserved F or W. A D gene is named only where the DNA matches it firmly. The listing skips clone size in some rows; elsewhere it reads once, few, many or a size class.

D gene: TRBD1
V gene: TRBV12-5
clone size: NA
J gene: TRBJ2-7
CDR3 DNA: TGTGCTAGTGGTTTGGTGACAGGGATCTACGAGCAGTACTTC
CDR3 protein: CASGLVTGIYEQYF

D gene: TRBD2
V gene: TRBV6-1
clone size: NA
J gene: TRBJ2-5
CDR3 DNA: TGTGCCAGCACCTTTGCGGGGGGCAAAGAGACCCAGTACTTC
CDR3 protein: CASTFAGGKETQYF

D gene: TRBD2
V gene: TRBV5-1
clone size: NA
J gene: TRBJ2-1
CDR3 DNA: TGCGCCAGCAGCTTGGAATTAGCGGGAGCTATCGGTGAGCAGTTCTTC
CDR3 protein: CASSLELAGAIGEQFF

D gene: TRBD2
V gene: TRBV5-1
clone size: NA
J gene: TRBJ2-5
CDR3 DNA: TGCGCCAGCTGCCTGCCCGGGACTAGCGGGGGGCTCCAAGAGACCCAGTACTTC
CDR3 protein: CASCLPGTSGGLQETQYF

D gene: TRBD1
V gene: TRBV2
clone size: NA
J gene: TRBJ1-5
CDR3 DNA: TGTGCCAGCAGCCCCCGGGACAGATACCAGCCCCAGCATTTT
CDR3 protein: CASSPRDRYQPQHF

D gene: NA
V gene: TRBV5-5
clone size: NA
J gene: TRBJ2-7
CDR3 DNA: TGTGCCAGCAGCTTGGGAACGGTTTACCTTTACGAGCAGTACTTC
CDR3 protein: CASSLGTVYLYEQYF

D gene: NA
V gene: TRBV18
clone size: NA
J gene: TRBJ1-1
CDR3 DNA: TGTGCCAGCTCACCAATGTCGGGGAACATGAACACTGAAGCTTTCTTT
CDR3 protein: CASSPMSGNMNTEAFF

D gene: NA
V gene: TRBV5-1
clone size: NA
J gene: TRBJ1-2
CDR3 DNA: TGCGCCAGCGCGTTTGAGACAGTTTATGGCTACACCTTC
CDR3 protein: CASAFETVYGYTF

D gene: TRBD1
V gene: TRBV11-2
clone size: NA
J gene: TRBJ1-2
CDR3 DNA: TGTGCCAGCAGCTCTTCCTTGGGACAGGGTAACTATGGCTACACCTTC
CDR3 protein: CASSSSLGQGNYGYTF

D gene: TRBD2
V gene: TRBV7-6
clone size: NA
J gene: TRBJ2-1
CDR3 DNA: TGTGCCAGCAGCTTGAGCGGGAGTGACAACAATGAGCAGTTCTTC
CDR3 protein: CASSLSGSDNNEQFF

D gene: NA
V gene: TRBV30
clone size: once
J gene: TRBJ1-2
CDR3 DNA: TGTGCCTGGAAAAAGGGAGGCTATGGCTACACCTTC
CDR3 protein: CAWKKGGYGYTF

D gene: TRBD2
V gene: TRBV27
clone size: NA
J gene: TRBJ2-1
CDR3 DNA: TGTGCCAGCAAGAGAACCGGGACTAGCGGTTACAATGAGCAGTTCTTC
CDR3 protein: CASKRTGTSGYNEQFF

D gene: NA
V gene: TRBV27
clone size: once
J gene: TRBJ2-2
CDR3 DNA: TGTGCCAGCAGTCCTAACACCGGGGAGCTGTTTTTT
CDR3 protein: CASSPNTGELFF

D gene: TRBD1
V gene: TRBV5-1
clone size: NA
J gene: TRBJ1-1
CDR3 DNA: TGCGCCAGCAGCTTAAAAAGACAGGGAAACACTGAAGCTTTCTTT
CDR3 protein: CASSLKRQGNTEAFF

D gene: NA
V gene: TRBV4-1
clone size: NA
J gene: TRBJ2-1
CDR3 DNA: TGCGCCAGCAGCCAAGTGGTCGGGGTCCTATTAAATGAGCAGTTCTTC
CDR3 protein: CASSQVVGVLLNEQFF

D gene: TRBD1
V gene: TRBV4-1
clone size: NA
J gene: TRBJ2-7
CDR3 DNA: TGCGCCAGCAGCCAACCGGGGACAGGGAAGTTCTACGAGCAGTACTTC
CDR3 protein: CASSQPGTGKFYEQYF

D gene: TRBD2
V gene: TRBV19
clone size: NA
J gene: TRBJ2-1
CDR3 DNA: TGTGCCAGCGGACTAGCGGGGCTTAATGAGCAGTTCTTC
CDR3 protein: CASGLAGLNEQFF

D gene: NA
V gene: TRBV6-1
clone size: few
J gene: TRBJ2-1
CDR3 DNA: TGTGCCAGCAGTGAATCCAGGAATGAGCAGTTCTTC
CDR3 protein: CASSESRNEQFF

D gene: NA
V gene: TRBV19
clone size: NA
J gene: TRBJ2-7
CDR3 DNA: TGTGCCAGTAGTATAGATGGACTCCTCTCCTCCTACGAGCAGTACTTC
CDR3 protein: CASSIDGLLSSYEQYF

D gene: NA
V gene: TRBV4-1
clone size: NA
J gene: TRBJ2-6
CDR3 DNA: TGCGCCAGCAGCCAAGATCGTGGGCCCGTCGTCCTGACTTTC
CDR3 protein: CASSQDRGPVVLTF

D gene: TRBD2
V gene: TRBV5-8
clone size: NA
J gene: TRBJ2-5
CDR3 DNA: TGTGCCAGCAGCCCCGGGACTAGCGGCCAAGAGACCCAGTACTTC
CDR3 protein: CASSPGTSGQETQYF

D gene: NA
V gene: TRBV6-1
clone size: NA
J gene: TRBJ2-7
CDR3 DNA: TGTGCCAGCAAGACGACAGGCGGAGGTGACGAGCAGTACTTC
CDR3 protein: CASKTTGGGDEQYF

D gene: NA
V gene: TRBV19
clone size: NA
J gene: TRBJ1-3
CDR3 DNA: TGTGCCAGTAGTATACTGGGAGGGGTAACTGGAAACACCATATATTTT
CDR3 protein: CASSILGGVTGNTIYF

D gene: TRBD2
V gene: TRBV18
clone size: NA
J gene: TRBJ2-3
CDR3 DNA: TGTGCCACCGAGGACAGGAAAAGGACTAGCGGGCCTGGAGATACGCAGTATTTT
CDR3 protein: CATEDRKRTSGPGDTQYF

D gene: NA
V gene: TRBV5-1
clone size: NA
J gene: TRBJ1-1
CDR3 DNA: TGCGCCAGCAGCTTGTTTTGGGGCCAGCAGAACACTGAAGCTTTCTTT
CDR3 protein: CASSLFWGQQNTEAFF

D gene: NA
V gene: TRBV5-5
clone size: NA
J gene: TRBJ2-7
CDR3 DNA: TGTGCCAGTCGGGTTCTCTACGAGCAGTACTTC
CDR3 protein: CASRVLYEQYF

D gene: NA
V gene: TRBV7-9
clone size: NA
J gene: TRBJ1-1
CDR3 DNA: TGTGCCAGCAGCTGGTCCGGACACCAGAACACTGAAGCTTTCTTT
CDR3 protein: CASSWSGHQNTEAFF

D gene: TRBD2
V gene: TRBV5-1
clone size: NA
J gene: TRBJ2-5
CDR3 DNA: TGCGCCAGCAGAGGGCCCCTAGCGGTTGGGGGAGAGACCCAGTACTTC
CDR3 protein: CASRGPLAVGGETQYF

D gene: TRBD1
V gene: TRBV10-3
clone size: NA
J gene: TRBJ2-7
CDR3 DNA: TGTGCCATCAGTGATTCGACGGGACAGGGAACCTACGAGCAGTACTTC
CDR3 protein: CAISDSTGQGTYEQYF

D gene: TRBD1
V gene: TRBV5-1
clone size: NA
J gene: TRBJ2-7
CDR3 DNA: TGCGCCAGCAGCAAGGGGACAGGAGGCTACGAGCAGTACTTC
CDR3 protein: CASSKGTGGYEQYF

D gene: NA
V gene: TRBV11-2
clone size: NA
J gene: TRBJ2-5
CDR3 DNA: TGTGCCAGCAGCTTAGCTCAACCGGGGGAGACCCAGTACTTC
CDR3 protein: CASSLAQPGETQYF

D gene: NA
V gene: TRBV10-2
clone size: NA
J gene: TRBJ2-1
CDR3 DNA: TGCGCCAGCCGTGGACTTTCCAGTGAGCAGTTCTTC
CDR3 protein: CASRGLSSEQFF

D gene: NA
V gene: TRBV28
clone size: few
J gene: TRBJ1-1
CDR3 DNA: TGTGCCAGCAGTTTATTCGGGCAGGGAAGAAACACTGAAGCTTTCTTT
CDR3 protein: CASSLFGQGRNTEAFF

D gene: NA
V gene: TRBV5-1
clone size: NA
J gene: TRBJ2-1
CDR3 DNA: TGCGCCAGCAGCTTGGGGGGGCGGTCCTACAATGAGCAGTTCTTC
CDR3 protein: CASSLGGRSYNEQFF

D gene: TRBD1
V gene: TRBV18
clone size: once
J gene: TRBJ1-4
CDR3 DNA: TGTGCCAGCTCACCCCCCGGGACAGGGGGCGAAAAACTGTTTTTT
CDR3 protein: CASSPPGTGGEKLFF

D gene: NA
V gene: TRBV9
clone size: NA
J gene: TRBJ2-2
CDR3 DNA: TGTGCCAGCAGCGTAGAGGTTAAGGGGTCCTACACCGGGGAGCTGTTTTTT
CDR3 protein: CASSVEVKGSYTGELFF

D gene: NA
V gene: TRBV11-2
clone size: NA
J gene: TRBJ2-5
CDR3 DNA: TGTGCCAGCAGCTTAGTTCGCGGGAAAGAGACCCAGTACTTC
CDR3 protein: CASSLVRGKETQYF

D gene: TRBD1
V gene: TRBV11-2
clone size: once
J gene: TRBJ2-1
CDR3 DNA: TGTGCCAGCAGCTTAGATCCCTCGACAGGGCAGAGCAATGAGCAGTTCTTC
CDR3 protein: CASSLDPSTGQSNEQFF

D gene: NA
V gene: TRBV19
clone size: NA
J gene: TRBJ1-5
CDR3 DNA: TGTGCCAGTAGCCTCGGGATCTCTAGCAATCAGCCCCAGCATTTT
CDR3 protein: CASSLGISSNQPQHF

D gene: NA
V gene: TRBV15
clone size: once
J gene: TRBJ2-5
CDR3 DNA: TGTGCCACCAGCAGAGATCGAGGGAAGGGAGAGACCCAGTACTTC
CDR3 protein: CATSRDRGKGETQYF

D gene: NA
V gene: TRBV6-5
clone size: NA
J gene: TRBJ2-5
CDR3 DNA: TGTGCCAGCAGTTCTCAGGGCCAAGAGACCCAGTACTTC
CDR3 protein: CASSSQGQETQYF

D gene: NA
V gene: TRBV7-9
clone size: NA
J gene: TRBJ1-2
CDR3 DNA: TGTGCCAGCAGCCCCCCGCGGGAATCGAGAGGCTACACCTTC
CDR3 protein: CASSPPRESRGYTF

D gene: TRBD1
V gene: TRBV5-4
clone size: NA
J gene: TRBJ1-1
CDR3 DNA: TGTGCCAGCAGTCCACCCTCGGACAGGGACACTGAAGCTTTCTTT
CDR3 protein: CASSPPSDRDTEAFF

D gene: NA
V gene: TRBV18
clone size: NA
J gene: TRBJ2-1
CDR3 DNA: TGTGCCAGCTCTCCCGGGGACGGGAGAGACAATGAGCAGTTCTTC
CDR3 protein: CASSPGDGRDNEQFF

D gene: NA
V gene: TRBV5-4
clone size: NA
J gene: TRBJ2-7
CDR3 DNA: TGTGCCAGCAGCTTGGGATCCGCGGGCACCTACGAGCAGTACTTC
CDR3 protein: CASSLGSAGTYEQYF

D gene: NA
V gene: TRBV7-2
clone size: NA
J gene: TRBJ2-4
CDR3 DNA: TGTGCCAGCAGCTTACAGGGCCCAGCCAAAAACATTCAGTACTTC
CDR3 protein: CASSLQGPAKNIQYF

D gene: NA
V gene: TRBV7-9
clone size: NA
J gene: TRBJ2-1
CDR3 DNA: TGTGCCAGCACCTCAGCGGTCCTATCCTACAATGAGCAGTTCTTC
CDR3 protein: CASTSAVLSYNEQFF

D gene: TRBD1
V gene: TRBV4-1
clone size: NA
J gene: TRBJ1-1
CDR3 DNA: TGCGCCAGCAGCACGACACAGGGGTTGTACACTGAAGCTTTCTTT
CDR3 protein: CASSTTQGLYTEAFF